Listed here is a single T cell receptor (beta chain). Assay: immunoSEQ multiplex PCR; the TCRdb copy retains only in-frame clones and omits some. The sample records 120,000 or so clones, about 86% being singletons. Germline V CDR1 and CDR2: MDHEN, SYDVKM. CDR3 length: 13 residues. The V end lost 1 base, the J end lost 9 bases, and 10 bases lay between the germline ends. This sample stems from a study of blood T cell repertoires in COVID-19. Study context: Specimens from acute and convalescent COVID-19 originated in the United States, Italy and Spain. PBMCs, B-cell-depleted T cells, or T cells provided the cDNA or gDNA that made up the material.

This rearrangement joins TRBV28 to TRBJ2-1, with D possibly being TRBD2 (6 bases). Sequenced input: peripheral blood. This TCR was recovered from a man of 80 years or more with active or convalescent COVID-19. CDR3 nucleotide sequence: TGTGCCAGCAGTTTATTGCCCGGGGGTGAGCAGTTCTTC. This sequence encodes CASSLLPGGEQFF. The whole variable domain, filled in from reference TRBV28 and TRBJ2-1, reads DVKVTQSSRYLVKRTGEKVFLECVQDMDHENMFWYRQDPGLGLRLIYFSYDVKMKEKGDIPEGYSVSREKKERFSLILESASTNQTSMYLCASSLLPGGEQFFGPGTRLTVL.